These 22 T cell receptor beta chains were sequenced from one sample in a study of blood T cell repertoires in COVID-19. This table comes from immunoSEQ multiplex PCR, and its TCRdb copy is limited to in-frame clones, with some not included. The table has 100,000 to 150,000 clones, roughly 88% seen once. Sequencing was carried out using peripheral blood. The source of these receptors is a human donor in a cohort sampled during active COVID-19.

CDR3 DNA: TGTGCCAGCAGTTACAAAACAGGGGGCTCTAACGAGCAGTACTTC. Residues: CASSYKTGGSNEQYF. V usage is TRBV6-6 and J usage is TRBJ2-7, with TRBD1 matching over 9 bases. CDR3 length: 15 residues. In germline, CDR1 is MNHNY, CDR2 SVGAGI (reference sequence). Trimming at V came to 2 bases and at J to 5 bases, leaving 7 bases not matched to a gene.

The chain couples TRBV7-6 to TRBJ2-3; possible D gene TRBD1, 6 bases. Trimming cost V 2 bases and J 4 bases, with 19 bases left between them. The CDR3 has 17 amino acids. Germline CDR1 reads SGHVS; CDR2 reads FNYEAQ. The CDR3 spells CASSLRGQGIASDTQYF. Here the CDR3 DNA reads TGTGCCAGCAGCTTAAGAGGGCAGGGGATTGCGTCAGATACGCAGTATTTT.

This clone has a single count. J is TRBJ2-1 and V is TRBV14, with TRBD2 identical over 10 bases. The CDR3 length is 15 residues. Germline V gene data show CDR1 as SGHDN and CDR2 as FVKESK. The V and J ends lost 3 bases and 4 bases, in that order; junction bases with no gene match: 3. This chain's CDR3 is CASSQLAGAYNEQFF. Written as DNA, the CDR3 is TGTGCCAGCAGCCAGCTAGCGGGGGCGTACAATGAGCAGTTCTTC.

V is TRBV18 and J is TRBJ1-2; D gene uncertain. CDR1 KGHSH and CDR2 LQKENI come from the germline V gene. V dropped 4 bases and J dropped 4 bases, with 25 bases sitting between them. The CDR3 loop spans 18 amino acids. The CDR3: CASSHPPRPKLTSYGYTF. CDR3 DNA sequence: TGTGCCAGCTCACACCCTCCTCGACCGAAACTGACTTCCTATGGCTACACCTTC.

This chain uses TRBV5-4 with TRBJ2-5; 13 positions match TRBD2. The ends lost 5 bases at V and 4 bases at J; junction bases unmatched: 8. CDR1 and CDR2 from the germline V gene are SGHNT and YYREEE (reference sequence). The CDR3 consists of 16 residues. DNA for the CDR3: TGTGCCAGCAGTCGACCGACTAGCGGGAGGTCAGAGACCCAGTACTTC. It translates to CASSRPTSGRSETQYF. Full variable domain (missing parts from reference TRBV5-4 and TRBJ2-5): ETGVTQSPTHLIKTRGQQVTLRCSSQSGHNTVSWYQQALGQGPQFIFQYYREEENGRGNFPPRFSGLQFPNYSSELNVNALELDDSALYLCASSRPTSGRSETQYFGPGTRLLVL.

This chain links TRBV30 with TRBJ1-3; the D is unclear. The CDR3 is made up of 12 amino acids. Germline lookup yields CDR1 GTSNPN and CDR2 SVGIG (reference sequence). V was cut by 2 bases and J by 1 base, with 3 bases left in between. The CDR3 DNA sequence: TGTGCCTGGAGTCCTTCTGGAAACACCATATATTTT. Protein sequence: CAWSPSGNTIYF.

The rearrangement uses TRBV6-2 or TRBV6-3 and TRBJ1-1, with TRBD1 identical over 10 bases. The CDR3 spans 15 residues. Losses at the gene ends were 5 bases for V and 2 bases for J; bases not matched to a gene: 5. Germline V CDR1 and CDR2: MNHEY, SVGEGT. In DNA form, the CDR3 reads TGTGCCAGCAGTACAAGGGACAGGGGAAACACTGAAGCTTTCTTT. This encodes CASSTRDRGNTEAFF.

The chain links TRBV24-1 to TRBJ1-1, with 8 bases lining up with TRBD1. The germline V gene has CDR1 KGHDR and CDR2 SFDVKD. Trimming cost V 7 bases and J 11 bases; bases outside gene matches: 5. The CDR3 is 11 residues long. The CDR3 here is CATSNRDRAFF. The DNA of the CDR3 is TGTGCCACCAGCAACCGGGACAGGGCTTTCTTT.

J is TRBJ2-5 and V is TRBV7-2, with D possibly matching TRBD1 (6 bases). The CDR3 runs to 15 residues. Deletions cut 3 bases from V and 6 bases from J, with 17 bases between. Germline V lookup: CDR1 SGHTA, CDR2 FQGNSA. The CDR3: CASSFDRRVRQTQYF. CDR3 bases: TGTGCCAGCAGCTTCGACAGGCGCGTGAGGCAGACCCAGTACTTC.

V gene TRBV5-6 combines with J gene TRBJ1-2; D is perhaps TRBD1 (5 bases). The CDR3 length is 16 residues. Trimming left V 5 bases short and J 4 bases short, with 21 bases between. The germline V gene encodes CDR1 SGHDT and CDR2 YYEEEE. CDR3 in amino acids: CASRVGFGTDVYGYTF. Here the CDR3 DNA reads TGTGCCAGCAGGGTGGGTTTCGGGACTGATGTCTATGGCTACACCTTC.

The DNA of the CDR3 is TGTGCCAGCAGCCGTTGGGCAGAGGGCTACACCTTC. Its translation: CASSRWAEGYTF. V is TRBV12-3 or TRBV12-4 and J is TRBJ1-2; D ambiguous. This CDR3 is 12 amino acids long. The ends were cut back, 6 bases at V and 8 bases at J, with 13 bases in the middle.

The chain couples TRBV24-1 to TRBJ2-1; TRBD2 aligns across 8 bases. This CDR3 region has 14 residues. Germline-derived CDR1 and CDR2 are KGHDR and SFDVKD. V lost 9 bases and J lost 2; bases outside the gene matches: 5. CDR3 DNA sequence: TGTGCCACCCAGGCGGGGGGTACCTACAATGAGCAGTTCTTC. Its translation: CATQAGGTYNEQFF.

The CDR3 here is CASRTAGNNYGYTF. CDR3 sequence (DNA): TGTGCCAGTAGGACGGCAGGGAATAACTATGGCTACACCTTC. This rearrangement joins TRBV19 to TRBJ1-2; perhaps TRBD1 as D (5 bases). V lost 6 bases and J lost 1, with 12 bases in between. This CDR3 is 14 amino acids long. Germline-derived CDR1 and CDR2 are LNHDA and SQIVND (reference sequence).

The chain couples TRBV9 to TRBJ2-7, with 8 positions matching TRBD1. The V gene end was trimmed by 0 bases and the J gene end by 1 base; junction bases not matched to a gene: 12. There are 18 residues in the CDR3. Germline assignment: CDR1 SGDLS and CDR2 YYNGEE. CDR3 protein: CASSVGGLRDRSSYEQYF. The CDR3, as DNA: TGTGCCAGCAGCGTAGGTGGGTTGAGGGACAGGTCATCCTACGAGCAGTACTTC.

The J gene is TRBJ1-2, the V gene TRBV28, with 9 bases fitting TRBD1. Germline V lookup: CDR1 MDHEN, CDR2 SYDVKM. With 3 bases clipped from V and 8 bases from J, the junction kept 10 bases outside the gene matches. The CDR3 is 15 amino acids. As DNA, the CDR3 is TGTGCCAGCAGTTTTAGGGACAGGGCCCGCTTGGGCTACACCTTC. Translating it yields CASSFRDRARLGYTF.

This clone came up once. The chain has TRBV10-1 and TRBJ2-1; possibly TRBD2 for D (6 bases). Germline CDR1 is WNHNN and CDR2 is SYGVQD (reference sequence). V was shortened by 0 bases and J by 8 bases, with 14 bases between the two germline ends. The CDR3 extends over 15 amino acids. The CDR3 is CASSESSGPWDEQFF. CDR3 sequence (DNA): TGCGCCAGCAGTGAGTCGAGCGGGCCTTGGGATGAGCAGTTCTTC.

This rearrangement joins TRBV28 to TRBJ1-1; D might be TRBD1 (6 bases). This CDR3 is 12 amino acids long. Germline loops: CDR1 MDHEN, CDR2 SYDVKM. DNA for the CDR3: TGTGCGACCCAGGGGTCCGCACGGGAAGCTTTCTTT. It specifies CATQGSAREAFF.

This sequence joins TRBV7-9 and TRBJ1-1; tentative D call: TRBD1 (5 bases). Per the germline V gene, CDR1 is SEHNR and CDR2 is FQNEAQ (reference sequence). CDR3 length: 12 residues. V lost 3 bases and J lost 9, with 11 bases in between. The CDR3 protein is CASSLGGIQAFF. CDR3 DNA: TGTGCCAGCAGCTTGGGGGGTATACAAGCTTTCTTT. Filled out from reference TRBV7-9 and TRBJ1-1, the complete variable domain reads DTGVSQNPRHKITKRGQNVTFRCDPISEHNRLYWYRQTLGQGPEFLTYFQNEAQLEKSRLLSDRFSAERPKGSFSTLEIQRTEQGDSAMYLCASSLGGIQAFFGQGTRLTVV.

V is TRBV19 and J is TRBJ2-2, with TRBD2 identical over 7 bases. Germline CDR1 LNHDA, CDR2 SQIVND (reference sequence). V dropped 4 bases and J dropped 4; count of bases not matched to a gene: 12. This CDR3 region has 17 residues. The CDR3 reads CASSRSLATMGTGELFF. The CDR3 bases are TGTGCCAGTAGTAGATCACTAGCGACGATGGGCACCGGGGAGCTGTTTTTT. Variable domain in full (rest from reference TRBV19 and TRBJ2-2): DGGITQSPKYLFRKEGQNVTLSCEQNLNHDAMYWYRQDPGQGLRLIYYSQIVNDFQKGDIAEGYSVSREKKESFPLTVTSAQKNPTAFYLCASSRSLATMGTGELFFGEGSRLTVL.

The chain recombines TRBV9 with TRBJ2-7, with 9 bases aligning to TRBD1. Germline V gives CDR1 SGDLS, CDR2 YYNGEE. This CDR3 has 16 amino acids. V was pared by 0 bases and J by 0 bases, with 4 bases of the junction left unmatched. CDR3 protein: CASSVDRGPSSYEQYF. The CDR3 DNA follows: TGTGCCAGCAGCGTAGACAGGGGGCCCTCCTCCTACGAGCAGTACTTC. Full variable domain (remainder filled in from reference TRBV9 and TRBJ2-7): DSGVTQTPKHLITATGQRVTLRCSPRSGDLSVYWYQQSLDQGLQFLIQYYNGEERAKGNILERFSAQQFPDLHSELNLSSLELGDSALYFCASSVDRGPSSYEQYFGPGTRLTVT.

The chain is built from TRBV10-1 and TRBJ2-1; D not resolved. Trimming left V 0 bases short and J 12 bases short, with 15 bases between. This CDR3 has 14 amino acids. The germline V gene encodes CDR1 WNHNN and CDR2 SYGVQD (reference sequence). The CDR3, as DNA: TGCGCCAGCAGTGAGTCGCTCGTTTCCATCGGGCAGTTCTTC. This codes for CASSESLVSIGQFF.

This sequence joins TRBV30 and TRBJ2-3; 15 bases match TRBD2. In germline, CDR1 is GTSNPN, CDR2 SVGIG (reference sequence). V gave up 3 bases and J gave up 5 bases; unmatched junction bases: 3. There are 15 residues in the CDR3. This CDR3 is CAWSGGLAGGDTQYF. CDR3 in DNA: TGTGCCTGGAGCGGGGGACTAGCGGGAGGAGATACGCAGTATTTT.